Given below is one T cell receptor beta chain in context. The antigen is unknown. Combining a sample-barcoded 5' primer with a J-beta primer mix, a second PCR ran for 7 to 11 cycles. TCRdb re-derived calls from the 5' RACE reads in MiXCR, one entry per CDR3 protein. Here the sample spans 800,000 to 1,300,000 distinct CDR3 sequences, roughly 24% being singletons. Between the trimmed V and J ends, which lost 4 bases and 7 bases, there was a span of 16 bases. Germline loops: CDR1 SGHTA, CDR2 FQGTGA. This CDR3 spans 14 amino acids. The data originate from a study of blood T cells in healthy people across ages. About the research overall: With template switching, about one barcoded beta molecule was captured per two T cells.

Findings and caveats of the study: Older age coincided with a roughly linear decline in TCR beta diversity per million T cells.

These records were also assigned to another study, of T cells of mothers and their children.

The clonotype was recovered from a girl aged 2 to 10 in good health. This chain uses TRBV7-3 with TRBJ1-2; perhaps TRBD1 as D (6 bases). Sequenced material: blood. This chain's CDR3 is CASSSPGGAFGYTF. DNA for the CDR3: TGTGCCAGCAGCTCCCCTGGGGGCGCGTTTGGCTACACCTTC.